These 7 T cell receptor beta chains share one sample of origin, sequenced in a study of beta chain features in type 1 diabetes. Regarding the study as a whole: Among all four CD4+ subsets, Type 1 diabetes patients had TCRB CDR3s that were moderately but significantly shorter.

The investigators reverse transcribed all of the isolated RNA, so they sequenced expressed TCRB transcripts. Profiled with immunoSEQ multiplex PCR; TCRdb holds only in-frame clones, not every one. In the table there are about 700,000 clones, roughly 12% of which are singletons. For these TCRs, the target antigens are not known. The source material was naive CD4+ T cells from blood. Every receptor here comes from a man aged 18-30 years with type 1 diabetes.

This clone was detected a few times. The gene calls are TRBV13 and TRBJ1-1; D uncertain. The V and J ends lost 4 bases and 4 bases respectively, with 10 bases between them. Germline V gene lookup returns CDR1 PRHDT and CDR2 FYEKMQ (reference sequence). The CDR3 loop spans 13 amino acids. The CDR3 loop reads CASSSGPSTEAFF. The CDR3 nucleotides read TGTGCCAGCAGCTCCGGACCTAGCACTGAAGCTTTCTTT. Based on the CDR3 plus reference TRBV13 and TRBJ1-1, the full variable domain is AAGVIQSPRHLIKEKRETATLKCYPIPRHDTVYWYQQGPGQDPQFLISFYEKMQSDKGSIPDRFSAQQFSDYHSELNMSSLELGDSALYFCASSSGPSTEAFFGQGTRLTVV.

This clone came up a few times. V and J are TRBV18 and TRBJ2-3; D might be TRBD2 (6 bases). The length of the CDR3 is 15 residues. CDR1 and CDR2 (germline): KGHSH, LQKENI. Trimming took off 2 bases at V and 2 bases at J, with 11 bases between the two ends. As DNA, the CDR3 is TGTGCCAGCTCACCAGGCGGACTACTCACAGATACGCAGTATTTT. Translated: CASSPGGLLTDTQYF.

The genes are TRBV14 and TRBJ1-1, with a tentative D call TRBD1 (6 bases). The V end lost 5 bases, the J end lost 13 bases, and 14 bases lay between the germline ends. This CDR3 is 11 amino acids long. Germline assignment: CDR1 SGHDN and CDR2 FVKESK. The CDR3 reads CASSSGTMGFF. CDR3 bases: TGTGCCAGCAGCTCCGGGACAATGGGTTTCTTT. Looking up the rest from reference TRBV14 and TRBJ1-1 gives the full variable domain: EAGVTQFPSHSVIEKGQTVTLRCDPISGHDNLYWYRRVMGKEIKFLLHFVKESKQDESGMPNNRFLAERTGGTYSTLKVQPAELEDSGVYFCASSSGTMGFFGQGTRLTVV.

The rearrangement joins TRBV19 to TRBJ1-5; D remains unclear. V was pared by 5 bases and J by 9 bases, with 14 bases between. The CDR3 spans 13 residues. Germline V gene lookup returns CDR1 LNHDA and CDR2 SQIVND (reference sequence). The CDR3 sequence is CASSLDGSRPQHF. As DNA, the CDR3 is TGTGCCAGTAGTTTGGACGGCTCTCGGCCCCAGCATTTT.

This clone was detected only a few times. For the CDR3, the DNA is TGTGCCAGCAGCGTAGCGCTGGAGGGCACTGAAGCTTTCTTT. This gives the protein CASSVALEGTEAFF. The chain links TRBV9 to TRBJ1-1; no firm D call. The CDR3 extends over 14 amino acids. Germline CDR1 and CDR2: SGDLS and YYNGEE. The ends were cut back, 0 bases at V and 4 bases at J, with 10 bases in the middle.

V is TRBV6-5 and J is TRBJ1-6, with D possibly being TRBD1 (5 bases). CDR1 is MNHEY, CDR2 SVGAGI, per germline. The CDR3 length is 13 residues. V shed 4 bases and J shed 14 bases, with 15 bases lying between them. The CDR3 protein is CASSSGHLRALHF. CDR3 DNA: TGTGCCAGCAGTTCAGGACACCTCAGGGCCCTCCACTTT.

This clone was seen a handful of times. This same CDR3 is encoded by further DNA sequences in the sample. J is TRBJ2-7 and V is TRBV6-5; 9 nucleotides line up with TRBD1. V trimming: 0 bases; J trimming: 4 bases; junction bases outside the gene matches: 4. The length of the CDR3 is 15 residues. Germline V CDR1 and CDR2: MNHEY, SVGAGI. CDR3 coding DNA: TGTGCCAGCAGTTACTCCACAGGGGGCCTGTACGAGCAGTACTTC. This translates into CASSYSTGGLYEQYF.